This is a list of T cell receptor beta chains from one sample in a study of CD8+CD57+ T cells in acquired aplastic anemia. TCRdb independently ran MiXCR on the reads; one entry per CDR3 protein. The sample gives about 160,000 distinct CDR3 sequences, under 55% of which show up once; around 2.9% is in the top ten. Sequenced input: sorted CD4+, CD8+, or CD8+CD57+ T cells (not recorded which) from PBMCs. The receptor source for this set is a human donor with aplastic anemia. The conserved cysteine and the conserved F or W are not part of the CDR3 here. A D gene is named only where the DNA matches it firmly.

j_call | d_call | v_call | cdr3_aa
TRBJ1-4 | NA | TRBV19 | ASSIGTTTNEKLF
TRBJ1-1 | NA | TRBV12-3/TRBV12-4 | ASSSFRQSEAF
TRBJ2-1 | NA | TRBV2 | ASSEEGYFLDEQF
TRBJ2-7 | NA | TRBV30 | AWSVGGYEQY
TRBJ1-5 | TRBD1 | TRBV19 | ATRDRGRGENQPQH
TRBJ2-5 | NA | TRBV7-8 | ASSPQGDETQY
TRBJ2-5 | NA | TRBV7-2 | ASSLAAGSYETQY
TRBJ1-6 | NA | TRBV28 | ASSLNGATYNSPLH
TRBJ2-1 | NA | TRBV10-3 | AISEALPPI
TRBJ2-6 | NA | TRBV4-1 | ASMTVSGANVLT
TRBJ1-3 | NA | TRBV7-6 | ASSSREGAGNTIY
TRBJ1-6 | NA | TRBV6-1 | ASSIGGGYDNSPLH
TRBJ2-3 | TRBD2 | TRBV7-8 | ASSLVGLAGWARTQY
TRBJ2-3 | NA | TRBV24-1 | ATRVAADTDTQY
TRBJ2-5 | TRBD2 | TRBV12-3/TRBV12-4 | ASSGAGGPGETQY
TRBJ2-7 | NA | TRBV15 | ATSPTASGYEQY
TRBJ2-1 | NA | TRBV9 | ASSPEGSSYNEQF
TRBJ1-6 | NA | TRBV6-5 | ASSYGGPVLSLH
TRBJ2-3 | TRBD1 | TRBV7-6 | ASSLSTGGGTQY
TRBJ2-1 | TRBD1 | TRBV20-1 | SARGAGGYYNEQF
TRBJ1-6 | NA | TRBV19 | ASSNFSGGSPLH
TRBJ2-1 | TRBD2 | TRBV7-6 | ASTQAGGGEQF
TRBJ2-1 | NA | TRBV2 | ASRVLFRGDEQF
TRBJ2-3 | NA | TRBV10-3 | AISEIGTDTQY
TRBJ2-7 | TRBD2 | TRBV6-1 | ASTSAREGNEQY
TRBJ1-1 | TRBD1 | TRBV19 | ATSTGYTEAF
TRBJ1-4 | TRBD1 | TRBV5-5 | ASYFTPGTVNEKLF
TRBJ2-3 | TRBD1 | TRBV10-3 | ATSWTGSADTQY
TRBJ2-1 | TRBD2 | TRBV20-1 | SARVLAGYNEQF
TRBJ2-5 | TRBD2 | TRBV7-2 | ASSPSGTQETQY
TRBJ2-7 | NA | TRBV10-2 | ASSESWLRYEQY
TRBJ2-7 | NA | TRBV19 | ASSIVGAPYEQY
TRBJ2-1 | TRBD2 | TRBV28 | ASRIRASGGNEQF
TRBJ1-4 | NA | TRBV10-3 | AISVGSNEKLF
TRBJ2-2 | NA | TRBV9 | ASSPTTFPNTGELF
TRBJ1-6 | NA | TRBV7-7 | ASSLTRTNNSPLH
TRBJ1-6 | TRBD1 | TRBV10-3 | AISWAGGNSPLH
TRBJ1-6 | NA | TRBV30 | AWSVGGPTDSPLH
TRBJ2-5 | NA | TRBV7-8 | ASETPRGRYETQY
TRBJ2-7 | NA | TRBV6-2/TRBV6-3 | ASSPTHSYEQY
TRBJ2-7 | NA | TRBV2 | ASVRQSYEQY
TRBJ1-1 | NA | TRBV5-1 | ASSLLGSSEAF
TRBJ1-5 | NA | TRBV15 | ATRSPEVLGPQH
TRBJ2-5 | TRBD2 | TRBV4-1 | ASSQGAGGETQY
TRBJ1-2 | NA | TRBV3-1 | ASSPRLQGNYGYT
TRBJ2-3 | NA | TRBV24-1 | ATSDFDTQY
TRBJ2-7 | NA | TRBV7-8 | ASSLGRTRGQY
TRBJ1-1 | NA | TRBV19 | ATNRAAEAF
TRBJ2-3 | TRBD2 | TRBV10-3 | AISDLGLAGGHTQY
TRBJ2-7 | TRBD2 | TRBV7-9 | ASRGLAGAAYEQY
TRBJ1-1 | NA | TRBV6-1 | ASRGQQGGTEAF